Listed below are T cell receptor beta chains from one sample, sequenced in a study of shared clonotypes between healthy human individuals. The assay was immunoSEQ multiplex PCR, and TCRdb's table has in-frame clones only and misses some. The repertoire holds some 1.4 million clones, 95% to 97% seen once, with approximately 1% in the top ten. Sequencing input: naive CD4+ T cells sorted from blood. The receptors were sampled from a young man in good health. Each CDR3 is given with its conserved first and last residue. Each record gives: D gene, V gene, J gene, clone size, CDR3 protein, CDR3 DNA. The D gene is left open where the match is weak. Some rows have no size entry. The others give once, few or many, or a class for an expanded clone.

>NA|TRBV11-3|TRBJ2-1|NA
CASSFLQSSYNEQFF
TGTGCCAGCAGCTTTTTACAAAGCTCCTACAATGAGCAGTTCTTC
>TRBD2|TRBV11-2|TRBJ2-7|NA
CASSPRVLAGAGEYEQYF
TGTGCCAGCAGCCCCAGGGTCCTAGCGGGAGCTGGGGAGTACGAGCAGTACTTC
>NA|TRBV30|TRBJ2-7|NA
CAWRIPGLDEQYF
TGTGCCTGGAGGATACCAGGGCTTGACGAGCAGTACTTC
>NA|TRBV6-1|TRBJ1-4|NA
CASSGGTTTNEKLFF
TGTGCCAGCAGTGGCGGGACAACAACTAATGAAAAACTGTTTTTT
>TRBD1|TRBV28|TRBJ2-5|NA
CASSSRQGGQETQYF
TGTGCCAGCAGTTCCCGACAGGGTGGGCAAGAGACCCAGTACTTC
>NA|TRBV5-1|TRBJ2-5|once
CASSPPVDGETQYF
TGCGCCAGCAGCCCCCCTGTGGATGGAGAGACCCAGTACTTC
>TRBD2|TRBV9|TRBJ2-7|NA
CASSPRLAGSYEQYF
TGTGCCAGCAGCCCCCGACTAGCGGGGTCCTACGAGCAGTACTTC
>NA|TRBV5-6|TRBJ2-7|NA
CASSMTGSYEQYF
TGTGCCAGCAGCATGACAGGCTCCTACGAGCAGTACTTC
>NA|TRBV9|TRBJ2-7|once
CASSVDGTTYEQYF
TGTGCCAGCAGCGTAGACGGGACGACCTACGAGCAGTACTTC
>TRBD1|TRBV6-6|TRBJ2-3|NA
CASQTGDRAPRDTQYF
TGTGCCAGCCAAACCGGGGACAGGGCTCCCCGCGATACGCAGTATTTT
>NA|TRBV19|TRBJ2-1|NA
CASSKLSVGNEQFF
TGTGCCAGTAGTAAGCTGTCTGTGGGAAATGAGCAGTTCTTC
>NA|TRBV5-4|TRBJ2-5|NA
CASSLAVDRVETQYF
TGTGCCAGCAGCTTGGCGGTTGATAGGGTCGAGACCCAGTACTTC
>NA|TRBV5-1|TRBJ1-1|NA
CASSSREAGTEAFF
TGCGCCAGCAGCTCCCGTGAGGCAGGCACTGAAGCTTTCTTT
>TRBD1|TRBV5-1|TRBJ2-1|NA
CASSFRQGATYNEQFF
TGCGCCAGCAGCTTTAGACAGGGGGCTACCTACAATGAGCAGTTCTTC
>TRBD2|TRBV7-6|TRBJ2-7|NA
CASSSLEATSGRPSYEQYF
TGTGCCAGCAGCTCCCTAGAAGCTACTAGCGGGAGGCCATCCTACGAGCAGTACTTC
>NA|TRBV5-1|TRBJ1-3|NA
CASSLGSGNTIYF
TGCGCCAGCAGCTTAGGTTCTGGAAACACCATATATTTT
>TRBD2|TRBV7-9|TRBJ2-3|NA
CASSDTSGRALYTQYF
TGTGCCAGCAGCGATACTAGCGGGAGGGCCCTGTATACGCAGTATTTT
>TRBD2|TRBV10-1|TRBJ2-3|NA
CASSEPGTSGDTQYF
TGCGCCAGCAGTGAGCCCGGGACTAGTGGGGATACGCAGTATTTT
>TRBD2|TRBV11-2|TRBJ2-2|NA
CASRTSGRAYTGELFF
TGTGCCAGTCGGACTAGCGGGAGGGCCTACACCGGGGAGCTGTTTTTT
>NA|TRBV19|TRBJ2-2|NA
CASSLEPGELFF
TGTGCCAGTAGCCTGGAGCCCGGGGAGCTGTTTTTT
>NA|TRBV6-4|TRBJ1-2|NA
CASSDGGNYGYTF
TGTGCCAGCAGTGACGGGGGGAACTATGGCTACACCTTC
>NA|TRBV18|TRBJ1-3|few
CASSVAARSGNTIYF
TGTGCCAGCTCAGTGGCGGCCCGCTCTGGAAACACCATATATTTT
>TRBD2|TRBV11-2|TRBJ2-3|NA
CASSSIAGVGDTQYF
TGTGCCAGCAGCTCAATAGCGGGAGTGGGAGATACGCAGTATTTT
>NA|TRBV9|TRBJ2-1|NA
CASSVEIADNEQFF
TGTGCCAGCAGCGTAGAAATAGCGGACAATGAGCAGTTCTTC
>NA|TRBV7-9|TRBJ1-5|NA
CASSLQDGPQHF
TGTGCCAGCAGCTTACAGGACGGGCCCCAGCATTTT
>TRBD1|TRBV5-1|TRBJ2-1|NA
CASSPGQGVPREQFF
TGCGCCAGCAGCCCGGGACAGGGGGTTCCTCGCGAGCAGTTCTTC
>TRBD1|TRBV5-5|TRBJ1-5|NA
CASSLQGKGNQPQHF
TGTGCCAGCAGCTTACAGGGGAAGGGTAATCAGCCCCAGCATTTT
>NA|TRBV10-2|TRBJ2-5|NA
CASSDTAEARETQYF
TGCGCCAGCAGTGATACAGCGGAGGCGAGAGAGACCCAGTACTTC
>NA|TRBV27|TRBJ2-1|NA
CASSLVWGRGGAQFF
TGTGCCAGCAGTTTAGTATGGGGCCGCGGAGGAGCTCAGTTCTTC
>NA|TRBV5-4|TRBJ2-2|NA
CASSSVLLGELFF
TGTGCCAGCAGCTCCGTCTTGTTAGGGGAGCTGTTTTTT
>NA|TRBV9|TRBJ2-1|NA
CASSVGLGNEQFF
TGTGCCAGCAGCGTAGGTTTGGGGAATGAGCAGTTCTTC
>NA|TRBV6-5|TRBJ1-1|NA
CATQTLTGSLEAFF
TGTGCCACCCAGACCCTAACAGGGTCCTTGGAAGCTTTCTTT
>TRBD1|TRBV27|TRBJ2-2|NA
CASRLRQGGGELFF
TGTGCCAGCAGATTAAGACAGGGGGGCGGGGAGCTGTTTTTT
>NA|TRBV28|TRBJ2-1|NA
CASSPPGQASYNEQFF
TGTGCCAGCAGTCCCCCCGGCCAGGCTTCCTACAATGAGCAGTTCTTC
>TRBD1|TRBV19|TRBJ1-1|NA
CASGTGLNTEAFF
TGTGCCAGTGGGACAGGGCTGAACACTGAAGCTTTCTTT
>NA|TRBV5-5|TRBJ2-2|NA
CASSRPQGTGELFF
TGTGCCAGCAGCCGTCCACAGGGTACCGGGGAGCTGTTTTTT
>TRBD1|TRBV7-9|TRBJ2-4|NA
CASTLGTGSPREAKNIQYF
TGTGCCAGCACTCTAGGGACAGGGAGCCCCCGTGAAGCCAAAAACATTCAGTACTTC
>NA|TRBV9|TRBJ2-7|NA
CASSVEAGTFGEQYF
TGTGCCAGCAGCGTAGAGGCAGGAACCTTCGGCGAGCAGTACTTC
>NA|TRBV10-3|TRBJ2-4|NA
CAISGPEGRMRLDIQYF
TGTGCCATCAGTGGGCCCGAGGGCAGGATGAGATTGGACATTCAGTACTTC
>TRBD2|TRBV28|TRBJ2-3|NA
CASRPGGSADTQYF
TGTGCCAGCAGGCCCGGGGGGAGTGCAGATACGCAGTATTTT
>NA|TRBV28|TRBJ2-7|once
CASSPPGIDSYEQYF
TGTGCCAGCAGCCCGCCCGGGATAGACTCCTACGAGCAGTACTTC
>NA|TRBV7-3|TRBJ2-1|NA
CASSVQDNEQFF
TGTGCCAGCAGCGTACAGGACAATGAGCAGTTCTTC